This T cell receptor (beta chain) was sequenced during a study of cytomegalovirus exposure and HLA in healthy donors. Across the study: The 130 or so validation repertoires used the same platform as the 600 to 750 first-cohort repertoires (as reported by a later analysis).

Among the roughly 120 subjects of the validation cohort, separate from the approximately 700-subject first cohort, were the donors. Findings and limits, study-wide: Investigators reported more than 150 TCR beta chains as tied to cytomegalovirus. As was reported, the classifier diagnosed cytomegalovirus status with high specificity and sensitivity.

Sequencing used immunoSEQ multiplex PCR; TCRdb keeps in-frame clones, though not all of them. The sample has 110,000 to 150,000 clones; roughly nine tenths are singletons. Regarding this clone: Its specificity is unknown.

This sequence originates from a man between 18 and 35 years old in good health and CMV-seronegative. Sequenced material: PBMCs.

CDR3 DNA: TGTGCCAGTAGTTCGGGACAGATGAACACTGAAGCTTTCTTT. Its protein product is CASSSGQMNTEAFF. The genes are TRBV19 and TRBJ1-1; 7 bases fit TRBD1. The V and J ends lost 5 bases and 0 bases, in that order; junction bases with no gene match: 3. The CDR3 sequence is 14 residues long. Germline V CDR1 and CDR2: LNHDA, SQIVND (reference sequence).